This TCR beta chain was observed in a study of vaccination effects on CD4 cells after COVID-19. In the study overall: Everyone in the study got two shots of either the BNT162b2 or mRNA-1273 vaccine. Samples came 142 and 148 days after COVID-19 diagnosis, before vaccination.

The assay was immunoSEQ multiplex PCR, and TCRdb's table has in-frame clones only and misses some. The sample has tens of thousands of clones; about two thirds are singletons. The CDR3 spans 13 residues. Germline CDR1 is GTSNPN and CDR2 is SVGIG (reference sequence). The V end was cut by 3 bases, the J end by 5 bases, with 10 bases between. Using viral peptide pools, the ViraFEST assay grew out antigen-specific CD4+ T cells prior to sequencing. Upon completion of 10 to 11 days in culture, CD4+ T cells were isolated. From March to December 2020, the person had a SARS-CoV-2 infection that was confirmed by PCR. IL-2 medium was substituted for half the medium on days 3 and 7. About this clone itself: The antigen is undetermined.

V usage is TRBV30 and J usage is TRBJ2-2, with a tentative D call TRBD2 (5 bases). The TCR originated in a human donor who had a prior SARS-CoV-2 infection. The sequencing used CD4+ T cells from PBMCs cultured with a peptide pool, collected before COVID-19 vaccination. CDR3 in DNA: TGTGCCTGGAGGCTACGGGGAACCGGGGAGCTGTTTTTT. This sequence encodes CAWRLRGTGELFF.